This TCR beta chain came from a study of spatial heterogeneity in lung cancer. Overall study: Detected beta-chain sequences consistently exceeded alpha-chain sequences.

The time point was: sample taken at primary tumor resection. Unsorted whole RNA of tumor, nontumor lung or frozen PBMC was sequenced. The donors, about 78 patients with untreated early-stage non-small cell lung cancer, provided the samples. Germline V gives CDR1 SGDLS, CDR2 YYNGEE. V shed 3 bases, J shed 13 bases, and the junction held 12 bases outside the gene matches. CDR3 size: 15 residues. TCR cDNA molecules were tagged individually, and each one carried a unique molecular identifier. A single record per CDR3 protein comes from TCRdb applying MiXCR to the 5' RACE reads. The sample gives about 12,000 distinct CDR3 sequences, roughly 3.9% of which show up once; over 35% is in the top ten. This clonotype was detected ten times or more. Its cognate antigen is unknown. Since the library was made to target alpha chains, this beta chain is a stray read and its abundance is not meaningful. Study outcomes and limitations: Resection saw ubiquitous expanded tumor TCRs appear in blood more than follow-up did.

This TCR derives from a male donor with early-stage non-small cell lung cancer. This sample comprised PBMCs, obtained at surgery. This rearrangement joins TRBV9 to TRBJ1-6; TRBD1 matches 8 bases. The CDR3 here is CASSAGQGIIHPLHF. CDR3 DNA sequence: TGTGCCAGCAGCGCAGGACAGGGTATAATTCACCCCCTCCACTTT.